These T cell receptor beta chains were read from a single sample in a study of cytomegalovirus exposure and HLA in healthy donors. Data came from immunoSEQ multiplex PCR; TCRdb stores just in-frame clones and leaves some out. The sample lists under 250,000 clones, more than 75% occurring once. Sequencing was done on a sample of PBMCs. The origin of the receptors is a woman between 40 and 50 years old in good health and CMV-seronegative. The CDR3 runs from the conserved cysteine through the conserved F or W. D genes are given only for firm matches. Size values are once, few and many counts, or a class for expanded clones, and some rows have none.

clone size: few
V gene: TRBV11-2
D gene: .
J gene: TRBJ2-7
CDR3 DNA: TGTGCCAGCAGCTCCGGAGTAAGCTCCTACGAGCAGTACTTC
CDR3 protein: CASSSGVSSYEQYF

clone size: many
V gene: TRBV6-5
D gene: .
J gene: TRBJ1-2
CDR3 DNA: TGTGCCAGCAGTTACTCCGCGGAAACCCCAGGGCATGGCTACACCTTC
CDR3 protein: CASSYSAETPGHGYTF

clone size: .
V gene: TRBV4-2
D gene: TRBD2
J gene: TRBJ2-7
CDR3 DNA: TGTGCCAGCAGCGAACACGGGGGGTTAAGCGGCCCGAGCTCCTACGAGCAGTACTTC
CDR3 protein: CASSEHGGLSGPSSYEQYF

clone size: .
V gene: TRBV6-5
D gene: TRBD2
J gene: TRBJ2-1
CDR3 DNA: TGTGCCAGCAGCCGACTAGCGGGAGGGGGGAATGAGCAGTTCTTC
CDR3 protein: CASSRLAGGGNEQFF

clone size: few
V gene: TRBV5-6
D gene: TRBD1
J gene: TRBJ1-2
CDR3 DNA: TGTGCCAGCAGCTTCTTGACCCGGGACAGGGATGGCTACACCTTC
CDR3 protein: CASSFLTRDRDGYTF

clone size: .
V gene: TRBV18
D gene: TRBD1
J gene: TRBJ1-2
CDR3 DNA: TGTGCCAGCTCACCCCAACTACAGGGGGGTGTTGGCTACACCTTC
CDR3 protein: CASSPQLQGGVGYTF

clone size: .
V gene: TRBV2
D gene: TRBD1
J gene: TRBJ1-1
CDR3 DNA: TGTGCCAGCAGAGGACAGGAGAACACTGAAGCTTTCTTT
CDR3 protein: CASRGQENTEAFF

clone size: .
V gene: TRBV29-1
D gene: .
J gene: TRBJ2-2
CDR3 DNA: TGCAGCGTTAAGCCAGGCACCGGGGAGCTGTTTTTT
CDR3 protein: CSVKPGTGELFF

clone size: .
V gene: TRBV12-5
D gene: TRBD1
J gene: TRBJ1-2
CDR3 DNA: TGTGCTAGTGGTTTGGGAGGACGGGACAGGGTGGTCTATGGCTACACCTTC
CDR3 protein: CASGLGGRDRVVYGYTF

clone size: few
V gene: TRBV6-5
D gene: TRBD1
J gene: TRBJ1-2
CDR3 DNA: TGTGCCAGCAGTCGACAGGGATCCTATGGCTACACCTTC
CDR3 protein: CASSRQGSYGYTF

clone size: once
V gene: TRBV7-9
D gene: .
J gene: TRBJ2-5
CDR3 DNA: TGTGCCAGCAGCTCCCCTGCAGGGGCAGGAGAGACCCAGTACTTC
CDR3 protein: CASSSPAGAGETQYF

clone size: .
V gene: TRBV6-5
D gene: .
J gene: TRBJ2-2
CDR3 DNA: TGTGCCAGCAGTTACTCGACAGTGAACACCGGGGAGCTGTTTTTT
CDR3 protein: CASSYSTVNTGELFF

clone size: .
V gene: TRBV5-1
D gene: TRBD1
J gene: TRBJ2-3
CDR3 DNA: TGCGCCAGCAGCCGACAGGGGGCACCAGATACGCAGTATTTT
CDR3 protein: CASSRQGAPDTQYF

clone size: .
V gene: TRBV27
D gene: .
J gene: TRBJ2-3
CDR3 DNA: TGTGCCAGCAATACTTTTGGAGATACGCAGTATTTT
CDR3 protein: CASNTFGDTQYF

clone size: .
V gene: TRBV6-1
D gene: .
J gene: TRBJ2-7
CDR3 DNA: TGTGCCAGCAAAGAGGGTAGCTCCTACGAGCAGTACTTC
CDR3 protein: CASKEGSSYEQYF

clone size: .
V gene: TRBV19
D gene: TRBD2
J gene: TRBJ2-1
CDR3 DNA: TGTGCCAGTAGACCCTCAGCGGGAGGTTCGTACAATGAGCAGTTCTTC
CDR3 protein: CASRPSAGGSYNEQFF

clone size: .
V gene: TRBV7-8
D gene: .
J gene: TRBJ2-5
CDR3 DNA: TGTGCCAGCAGCGCCCCCAGGGGTTCGCGACAAGAGACCCAGTACTTC
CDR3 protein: CASSAPRGSRQETQYF

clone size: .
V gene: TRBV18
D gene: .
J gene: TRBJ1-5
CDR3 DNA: TGTGCCAGCTCATCAACAGTTTATAGCAATCAGCCCCAGCATTTT
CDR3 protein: CASSSTVYSNQPQHF

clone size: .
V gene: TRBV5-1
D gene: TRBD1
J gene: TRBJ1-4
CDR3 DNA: TGCGCCAGCAGTAGGGACAGGGCGGGTGAAAAACTGTTTTTT
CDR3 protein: CASSRDRAGEKLFF

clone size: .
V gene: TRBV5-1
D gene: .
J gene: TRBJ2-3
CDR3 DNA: TGCGCCAGCACTATCGGGGCAGGGGGGACAGATACGCAGTATTTT
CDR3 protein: CASTIGAGGTDTQYF

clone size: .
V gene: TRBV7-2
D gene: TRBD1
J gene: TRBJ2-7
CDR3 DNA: TGTGCCAGCAGCCGGGACAGGGGGCGGTACGAGCAGTACTTC
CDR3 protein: CASSRDRGRYEQYF

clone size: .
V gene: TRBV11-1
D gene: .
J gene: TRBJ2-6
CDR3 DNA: TGTGCCAGCAGCTTAGACAGCTCTGGGGCCAACGTCCTGACTTTC
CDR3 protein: CASSLDSSGANVLTF

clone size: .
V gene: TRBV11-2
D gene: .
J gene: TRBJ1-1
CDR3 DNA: TGTGCCAGCAGCTTAAGCGGGGGCTTCACTGAAGCTTTCTTT
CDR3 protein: CASSLSGGFTEAFF

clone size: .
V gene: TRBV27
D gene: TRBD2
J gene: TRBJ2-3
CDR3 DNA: TGTGCCAGCAGTCTGGGTTCGTGGCTAGCGGGAAGCACAGATACGCAGTATTTT
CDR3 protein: CASSLGSWLAGSTDTQYF

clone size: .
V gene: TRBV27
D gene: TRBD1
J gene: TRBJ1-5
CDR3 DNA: TGTGCCAGCAGTTTGAATCAGGGGGCTGGGAGCAATCAGCCCCAGCATTTT
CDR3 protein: CASSLNQGAGSNQPQHF

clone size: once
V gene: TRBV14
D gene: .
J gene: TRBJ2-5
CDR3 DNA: TGTGCCAGCAGCTCCATGAGAACCCAGTACTTC
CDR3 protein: CASSSMRTQYF

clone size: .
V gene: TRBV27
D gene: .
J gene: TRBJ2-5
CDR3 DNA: TGTGCCAGCAGTGGGGAGGGCAGGGGGCGAGAGACCCAGTACTTC
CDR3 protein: CASSGEGRGRETQYF

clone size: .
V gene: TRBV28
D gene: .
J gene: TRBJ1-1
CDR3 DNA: TGTGCCAGCAGTTTAAGAGTCGGGGGGGGTCCAGGGACTGAAGCTTTCTTT
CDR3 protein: CASSLRVGGGPGTEAFF

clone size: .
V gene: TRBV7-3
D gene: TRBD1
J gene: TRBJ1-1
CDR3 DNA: TGTGCCAGCAGCTTGCAAGGGGGCGCAGGCACTGAAGCTTTCTTT
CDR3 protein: CASSLQGGAGTEAFF

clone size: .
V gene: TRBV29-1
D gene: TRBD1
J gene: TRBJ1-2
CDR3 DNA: TGCAGCGCATCACAGGGGTCGGACTATGGCTACACCTTC
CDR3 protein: CSASQGSDYGYTF

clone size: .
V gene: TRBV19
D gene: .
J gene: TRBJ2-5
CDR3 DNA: TGTGCCAGTAGAGCTAGCGGTCAAGGGGGGACCCAGTACTTC
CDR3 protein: CASRASGQGGTQYF

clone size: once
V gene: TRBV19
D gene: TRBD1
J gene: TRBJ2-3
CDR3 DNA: TGTGCCAGTAGTTCGCTGCGGACAGGGTCTAGCACAGATACGCAGTATTTT
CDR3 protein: CASSSLRTGSSTDTQYF

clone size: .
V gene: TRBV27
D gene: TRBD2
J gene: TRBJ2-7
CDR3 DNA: TGTGCCAGCAGTCCCCAGCGGGAGAAGCTCTACGAGCAGTACTTC
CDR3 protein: CASSPQREKLYEQYF

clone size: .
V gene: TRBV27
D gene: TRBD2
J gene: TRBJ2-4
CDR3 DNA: TGTGCCAGCAGTTTAGTCCCCCCCGCTAGCGGGAGGGAAAACATTCAGTACTTC
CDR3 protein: CASSLVPPASGRENIQYF

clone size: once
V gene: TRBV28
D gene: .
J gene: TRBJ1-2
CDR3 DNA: TGTGCCAGCAGTTTGGGCCCGCAGGGCGGCTACACCTTC
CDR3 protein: CASSLGPQGGYTF

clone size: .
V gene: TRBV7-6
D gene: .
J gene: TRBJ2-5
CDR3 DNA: TGTGCCAGCACCATCAACTTACAAGAGACCCAGTACTTC
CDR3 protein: CASTINLQETQYF

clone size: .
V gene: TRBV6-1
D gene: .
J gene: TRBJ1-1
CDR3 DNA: TGTGCCAGCAGTGCCTCGACAGGAAGATCTGAAGCTTTCTTT
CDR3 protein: CASSASTGRSEAFF

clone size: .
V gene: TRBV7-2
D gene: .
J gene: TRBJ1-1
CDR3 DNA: TGTGCCAGCAGTTCCCTCCCGGGGAACACTGAAGCTTTCTTT
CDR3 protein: CASSSLPGNTEAFF

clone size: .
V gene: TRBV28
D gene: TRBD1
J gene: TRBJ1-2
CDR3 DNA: TGTGCCAGCAGGATAACAGGGGGCGTTGGGGTTGGTGGCTACACCTTC
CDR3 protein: CASRITGGVGVGGYTF

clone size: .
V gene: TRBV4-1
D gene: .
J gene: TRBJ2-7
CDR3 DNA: TGCGCCAGCAGCCCCCGGGGAGTCCCCGAGCAGTACTTC
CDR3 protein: CASSPRGVPEQYF

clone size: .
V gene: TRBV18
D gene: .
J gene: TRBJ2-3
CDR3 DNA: TGTGCCAGCTCACAGGGGTTCACAGATACGCAGTATTTT
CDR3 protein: CASSQGFTDTQYF

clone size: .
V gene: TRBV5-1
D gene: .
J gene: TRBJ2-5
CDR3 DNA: TGCGCCAGCAGCTTGGTATCTTTCCTGGAGACCCAGTACTTC
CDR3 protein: CASSLVSFLETQYF

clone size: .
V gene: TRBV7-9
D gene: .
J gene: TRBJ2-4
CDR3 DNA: TGTGCCAGCAGCTTAGCGGCTCAGCGCGACCAGTACTTC
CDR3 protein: CASSLAAQRDQYF

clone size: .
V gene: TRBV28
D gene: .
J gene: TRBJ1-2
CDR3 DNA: TGTGCCAGCACCATGCCCGGGGGAGTCTATGGCTACACCTTC
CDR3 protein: CASTMPGGVYGYTF

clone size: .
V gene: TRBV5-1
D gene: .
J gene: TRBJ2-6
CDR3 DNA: TGCGCCAGCCGTCGGGGACAAACCACCTCTGGGGCCAACGTCCTGACTTTC
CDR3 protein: CASRRGQTTSGANVLTF

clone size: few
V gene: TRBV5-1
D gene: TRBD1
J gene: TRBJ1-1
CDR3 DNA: TGCGCCAGCAGCATAGGACAGGGTAACACTGAAGCTTTCTTT
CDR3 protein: CASSIGQGNTEAFF

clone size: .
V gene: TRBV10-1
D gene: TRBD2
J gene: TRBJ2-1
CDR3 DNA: TGCGCCAGCAGTGTCGGGGGGCTAGCGGGTGACTCATCCTACAATGAGCAGTTCTTC
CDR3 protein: CASSVGGLAGDSSYNEQFF

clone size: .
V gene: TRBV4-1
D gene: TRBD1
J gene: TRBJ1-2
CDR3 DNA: TGCGCCAGCAGCCAACTACAGGGGGACTATGGCTACACCTTC
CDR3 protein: CASSQLQGDYGYTF

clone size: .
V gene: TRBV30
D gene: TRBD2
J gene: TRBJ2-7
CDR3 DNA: TGTGCCTGGACCGCTGGGCTAGCGGGTGAGCAGTACTTC
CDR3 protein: CAWTAGLAGEQYF

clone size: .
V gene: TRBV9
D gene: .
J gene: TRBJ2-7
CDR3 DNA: TGTGCCAGCAGCGTAGGGACCGGGGCCTACGAGCAGTACTTC
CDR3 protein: CASSVGTGAYEQYF

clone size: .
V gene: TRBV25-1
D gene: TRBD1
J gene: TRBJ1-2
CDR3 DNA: TGTGCCAGCAGTGAATTCCCGGCAGACAGGGGAACGAGGGGCTACACCTTC
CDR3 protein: CASSEFPADRGTRGYTF

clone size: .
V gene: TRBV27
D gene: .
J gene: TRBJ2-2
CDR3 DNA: TGTGCCAGCAGTTATCGGAGCGACGGGGAGCTGTTTTTT
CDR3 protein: CASSYRSDGELFF

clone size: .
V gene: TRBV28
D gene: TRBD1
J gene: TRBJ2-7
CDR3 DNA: TGTGCCAGCACTTCCGCAGGGGGTGCCTCCTACGAGCAGTACTTC
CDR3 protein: CASTSAGGASYEQYF

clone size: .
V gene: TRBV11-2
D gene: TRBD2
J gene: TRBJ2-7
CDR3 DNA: TGTGCCAGCAGCTTAGATCTTGGGACTAGGAGTTACGAGCAGTACTTC
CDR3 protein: CASSLDLGTRSYEQYF

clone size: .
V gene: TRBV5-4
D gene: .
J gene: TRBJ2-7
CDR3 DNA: TGTGCCAGCAGCCTCCCGCTTAGTTGGGCGCAGTACTTC
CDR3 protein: CASSLPLSWAQYF

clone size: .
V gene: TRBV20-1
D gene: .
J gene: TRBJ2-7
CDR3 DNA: TGCAGTGCTAAGACGGGTTACGAGCAGTACTTC
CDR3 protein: CSAKTGYEQYF

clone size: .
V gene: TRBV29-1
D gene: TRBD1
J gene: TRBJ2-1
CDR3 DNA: TGCAGCGTAATTACAGGGGTCGATGAGCAGTTCTTC
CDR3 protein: CSVITGVDEQFF

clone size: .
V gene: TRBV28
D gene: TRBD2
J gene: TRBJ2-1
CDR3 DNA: TGTGCCAGCAGCTACGGAAGGGACCTTCTAGCGGGAGGTAATGAGCAGTTCTTC
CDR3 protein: CASSYGRDLLAGGNEQFF

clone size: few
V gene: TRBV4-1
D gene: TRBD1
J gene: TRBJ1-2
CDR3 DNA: TGCGCCAGCAGCCAAGATCGACAGGGGATCTATGGCTACACCTTC
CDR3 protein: CASSQDRQGIYGYTF